The rows below give T cell receptor beta chains drawn from one sample of a study of T cells after somatic rescue of genetic block. Some clones are missing from TCRdb's copy, which holds only in-frame ones; the method was immunoSEQ multiplex PCR. This table holds 110,000 or so clones, 85% to 95% found once. Sequencing input: peripheral blood mononuclear cells (PBMCs). Receptors were obtained from a woman aged 18-35 years. Each CDR3 is given with its conserved first and last residue. D genes are given only for firm matches. Only part of the rows carry a size: once, few, many, or a class if the clone is expanded.

v_gene: TRBV27; d_gene: -; j_gene: TRBJ1-2; abundance: -; CDR3nt: TGTGCCAGCAGGGCACAGGGCCTGATCTTGAGGGGCTACACCTTC; CDR3aa: CASRAQGLILRGYTF
v_gene: TRBV5-1; d_gene: TRBD2; j_gene: TRBJ2-1; abundance: -; CDR3nt: TGCGCCAGCAGCCAGACTAGCGGGGGTAGCTCCTACAATGAGCAGTTCTTC; CDR3aa: CASSQTSGGSSYNEQFF
v_gene: TRBV6-5; d_gene: -; j_gene: TRBJ1-1; abundance: -; CDR3nt: TGTGCCAGCAGTTTCGAAAGGGCCGTTGAAGCTTTCTTT; CDR3aa: CASSFERAVEAFF
v_gene: TRBV2; d_gene: -; j_gene: TRBJ1-1; abundance: -; CDR3nt: TGTGCCAGCAGTGGGGGGGAAGCTTTCTTT; CDR3aa: CASSGGEAFF
v_gene: TRBV18; d_gene: -; j_gene: TRBJ1-1; abundance: -; CDR3nt: TGTGCCAGCTCACCAGGCGGTCCGCTGGGCACTGAAGCTTTCTTT; CDR3aa: CASSPGGPLGTEAFF
v_gene: TRBV30; d_gene: -; j_gene: TRBJ1-3; abundance: -; CDR3nt: TGTGCCTGGACCCCTGTCGGACTCTCTGGAAACACCATATATTTT; CDR3aa: CAWTPVGLSGNTIYF
v_gene: TRBV7-9; d_gene: -; j_gene: TRBJ2-7; abundance: -; CDR3nt: TGTGCCAGCAGCTTAACGAAGAGCTTGGACTATGCCAACGAGCAGTACTTC; CDR3aa: CASSLTKSLDYANEQYF
v_gene: TRBV7-9; d_gene: TRBD2; j_gene: TRBJ2-3; abundance: once; CDR3nt: TGTGCCAGCAGCCGCAAGCGGGGGGGGACAGATACGCAGTATTTT; CDR3aa: CASSRKRGGTDTQYF
v_gene: TRBV6-5; d_gene: -; j_gene: TRBJ1-1; abundance: -; CDR3nt: TGTGCCAGCGAGGAGTCCCCGGGCCCTGAAGCTTTCTTT; CDR3aa: CASEESPGPEAFF
v_gene: TRBV7-3; d_gene: -; j_gene: TRBJ2-5; abundance: -; CDR3nt: TGTGCCAGCAGCCGAAGGCGGGACTCCCAAGAGACCCAGTACTTC; CDR3aa: CASSRRRDSQETQYF
v_gene: TRBV6-6; d_gene: -; j_gene: TRBJ2-5; abundance: -; CDR3nt: TGTGCCAGCAGCCCCTTCGCAGGGACCCAAGAGACCCAGTACTTC; CDR3aa: CASSPFAGTQETQYF
v_gene: TRBV5-1; d_gene: -; j_gene: TRBJ2-2; abundance: -; CDR3nt: TGCGCCAGCAGCGTCGGGACCCTCCGCACCGGGGAGCTGTTTTTT; CDR3aa: CASSVGTLRTGELFF
v_gene: TRBV10-3; d_gene: -; j_gene: TRBJ1-2; abundance: -; CDR3nt: TGTGCCATCAAGAGGGAACAGGTGTATAACTATGGCTACACCTTC; CDR3aa: CAIKREQVYNYGYTF
v_gene: TRBV27; d_gene: -; j_gene: TRBJ1-1; abundance: -; CDR3nt: TGTGCCAGCAGTTTAGGTCGGCAGGGTGCTACCGAAGCTTTCTTT; CDR3aa: CASSLGRQGATEAFF
v_gene: TRBV7-6; d_gene: TRBD2; j_gene: TRBJ2-5; abundance: -; CDR3nt: TGTGCCAGCAGCTTAGATATGAGCGGGGGATTACTGGAGACCCAGTACTTC; CDR3aa: CASSLDMSGGLLETQYF
v_gene: TRBV7-2; d_gene: -; j_gene: TRBJ1-5; abundance: -; CDR3nt: TGTGCCAGCAGCTCCGACAGAAATCAGCCCCAGCATTTT; CDR3aa: CASSSDRNQPQHF
v_gene: TRBV7-2; d_gene: -; j_gene: TRBJ1-4; abundance: -; CDR3nt: TGTGCCAGCAGCCTACTCCCTGCAACTAATGAAAAACTGTTTTTT; CDR3aa: CASSLLPATNEKLFF
v_gene: TRBV6-1; d_gene: -; j_gene: TRBJ1-1; abundance: -; CDR3nt: TGTGCCAGCAGTGAGCAAGGGGGATACACTGAAGCTTTCTTT; CDR3aa: CASSEQGGYTEAFF
v_gene: TRBV5-1; d_gene: -; j_gene: TRBJ2-5; abundance: -; CDR3nt: TGCGCCAGCAGCTTGTATGGGGTTCGAGAGACCCAGTACTTC; CDR3aa: CASSLYGVRETQYF
v_gene: TRBV4-1; d_gene: -; j_gene: TRBJ2-7; abundance: -; CDR3nt: TGCGCCAGCAGCCATGATCACTTAGGCTACGAGCAGTACTTC; CDR3aa: CASSHDHLGYEQYF
v_gene: TRBV6-1; d_gene: TRBD1; j_gene: TRBJ1-6; abundance: few; CDR3nt: TGTGCCAGCAGCCTAGCGACAGGGAATAATTCACCCCTCCACTTT; CDR3aa: CASSLATGNNSPLHF
v_gene: TRBV29-1; d_gene: -; j_gene: TRBJ2-5; abundance: -; CDR3nt: TGCAGCGTTGATAAAATAGGGGATTTGATACAAGAGACCCAGTACTTC; CDR3aa: CSVDKIGDLIQETQYF
v_gene: TRBV10-3; d_gene: -; j_gene: TRBJ1-2; abundance: -; CDR3nt: TGTGCCATCAGTGTTGGGGACGGCTACACCTTC; CDR3aa: CAISVGDGYTF
v_gene: TRBV19; d_gene: TRBD2; j_gene: TRBJ2-3; abundance: -; CDR3nt: TGTGCCAGTAGTATATGGACTAGCGGGGGGATCACAGATACGCAGTATTTT; CDR3aa: CASSIWTSGGITDTQYF
v_gene: TRBV7-9; d_gene: TRBD2; j_gene: TRBJ2-3; abundance: -; CDR3nt: TGTGCCAGCAGCTTTTGGGGGACTAGCGAGGATACGCAGTATTTT; CDR3aa: CASSFWGTSEDTQYF
v_gene: TRBV13; d_gene: TRBD1; j_gene: TRBJ1-5; abundance: -; CDR3nt: TGTGCCAGCAGCTTCCGGACAGGCGGTAATCAGCCCCAGCATTTT; CDR3aa: CASSFRTGGNQPQHF
v_gene: TRBV30; d_gene: -; j_gene: TRBJ1-3; abundance: -; CDR3nt: TGTGCCTCCGCTTTGGGGCCAAACCCCTCTGGAAACACCATATATTTT; CDR3aa: CASALGPNPSGNTIYF
v_gene: TRBV7-2; d_gene: TRBD1; j_gene: TRBJ2-7; abundance: once; CDR3nt: TGTGCCAGCAGCCCGGACAGGGGCGGGTACGAGCAGTACTTC; CDR3aa: CASSPDRGGYEQYF
v_gene: TRBV7-2; d_gene: TRBD2; j_gene: TRBJ2-5; abundance: -; CDR3nt: TGTGCCAGCAGCTTAACCCCTGGGTTAGCGGGGGGAGAGACCCAGTACTTC; CDR3aa: CASSLTPGLAGGETQYF
v_gene: TRBV4-3; d_gene: -; j_gene: TRBJ2-5; abundance: -; CDR3nt: TGCGCCAGCAGCCAAGGAGGGGTATCTCAAGAGACCCAGTACTTC; CDR3aa: CASSQGGVSQETQYF
v_gene: TRBV2; d_gene: -; j_gene: TRBJ2-1; abundance: -; CDR3nt: TGTGCCAGCAGTGCGGGGCATTCCTACAATGAGCAGTTCTTC; CDR3aa: CASSAGHSYNEQFF
v_gene: TRBV28; d_gene: -; j_gene: TRBJ2-3; abundance: -; CDR3nt: TGTGCCAGCAGTTTATCCTCACCCTTCCACACAGATACGCAGTATTTT; CDR3aa: CASSLSSPFHTDTQYF
v_gene: TRBV18; d_gene: TRBD1; j_gene: TRBJ2-2; abundance: few; CDR3nt: TGTGCCAGCTCAAAACCGGGACAGGGCAACACCGGGGAGCTGTTTTTT; CDR3aa: CASSKPGQGNTGELFF
v_gene: TRBV5-1; d_gene: TRBD1; j_gene: TRBJ1-2; abundance: -; CDR3nt: TGCGCCAGCAGCTTGGACAGGGGTTCAAACTATGGCTACACCTTC; CDR3aa: CASSLDRGSNYGYTF
v_gene: TRBV30; d_gene: -; j_gene: TRBJ1-5; abundance: -; CDR3nt: TGTGCCTGGGAAACAGGGACTAATCAGCCCCAGCATTTT; CDR3aa: CAWETGTNQPQHF
v_gene: TRBV4-3; d_gene: -; j_gene: TRBJ2-7; abundance: once; CDR3nt: TGCGCCAGCAGCCAAGATATTGTGGCCAGTACCTACGAGCAGTACTTC; CDR3aa: CASSQDIVASTYEQYF
v_gene: TRBV28; d_gene: TRBD1; j_gene: TRBJ1-5; abundance: -; CDR3nt: TGTGCCAGCAGTTCCACCGGGACAGGGGTCCAGCCCCAGCATTTT; CDR3aa: CASSSTGTGVQPQHF
v_gene: TRBV2; d_gene: -; j_gene: TRBJ1-2; abundance: -; CDR3nt: TGTGCCAGCAGGAAGGACAGTGGTGAATATGGCTACACCTTC; CDR3aa: CASRKDSGEYGYTF
v_gene: TRBV30; d_gene: -; j_gene: TRBJ1-5; abundance: few; CDR3nt: TGTGCCTGGACTTACAATCAGCCCCAGCATTTT; CDR3aa: CAWTYNQPQHF
v_gene: TRBV5-4; d_gene: TRBD2; j_gene: TRBJ2-1; abundance: -; CDR3nt: TGTGCCAGCAGCCTCCGCGGGGGCAATGAGCAGTTCTTC; CDR3aa: CASSLRGGNEQFF
v_gene: TRBV18; d_gene: TRBD1; j_gene: TRBJ1-2; abundance: -; CDR3nt: TGTGCCAGCTCACCAGAGACAGGGGGCTATGGCTACACCTTC; CDR3aa: CASSPETGGYGYTF
v_gene: TRBV19; d_gene: -; j_gene: TRBJ1-2; abundance: -; CDR3nt: TGTGCCAGTTCGTGGGGGGGGAACTATGGCTACACCTTC; CDR3aa: CASSWGGNYGYTF
v_gene: TRBV18; d_gene: -; j_gene: TRBJ1-1; abundance: -; CDR3nt: TGTGCCAGCTCACTCCCGGACACTGAAGCTTTCTTT; CDR3aa: CASSLPDTEAFF
v_gene: TRBV6-5; d_gene: -; j_gene: TRBJ1-1; abundance: many; CDR3nt: TGTGCCAGCAGTGAAGCGGAGAACACTGAAGCTTTCTTT; CDR3aa: CASSEAENTEAFF
v_gene: TRBV5-4; d_gene: -; j_gene: TRBJ2-1; abundance: -; CDR3nt: TGTGCCAGCAGGCCTGGGGGGCATAAGAGCTCCTACAATGAGCAGTTCTTC; CDR3aa: CASRPGGHKSSYNEQFF
v_gene: TRBV7-3; d_gene: -; j_gene: TRBJ1-1; abundance: once; CDR3nt: TGTGCCAGCAGCTTAACAGGGAGGGACACTGAAGCTTTCTTT; CDR3aa: CASSLTGRDTEAFF
v_gene: TRBV7-2; d_gene: TRBD1; j_gene: TRBJ1-6; abundance: -; CDR3nt: TGTGCCAGCAGCTTCTCCGGGACAGCACCCCTCCACTTT; CDR3aa: CASSFSGTAPLHF
v_gene: TRBV7-8; d_gene: -; j_gene: TRBJ1-1; abundance: once; CDR3nt: TGTGCCAGCAGCCTGTCAGGGGAAAACACTGAAGCTTTCTTT; CDR3aa: CASSLSGENTEAFF